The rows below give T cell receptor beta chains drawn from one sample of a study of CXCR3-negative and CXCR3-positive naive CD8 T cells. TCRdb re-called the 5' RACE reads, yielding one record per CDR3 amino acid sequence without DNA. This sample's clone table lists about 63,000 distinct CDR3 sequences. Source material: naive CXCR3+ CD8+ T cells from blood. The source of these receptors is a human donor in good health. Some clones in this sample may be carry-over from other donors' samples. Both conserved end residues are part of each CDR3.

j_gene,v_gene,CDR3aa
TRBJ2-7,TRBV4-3,CASSQDRGSAYEQYF
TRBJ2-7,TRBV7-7,CASSPRTGGFDEQYF
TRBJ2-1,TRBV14,CASSQGDWGPYNEQFF
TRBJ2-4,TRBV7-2,CASSHSGTSGPLAKNIQYF
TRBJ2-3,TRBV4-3,CASISPDGTQYF
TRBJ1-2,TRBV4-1,CASSQVRSVYGYTF
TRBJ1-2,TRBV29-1,CSVPRGLAYGYTF
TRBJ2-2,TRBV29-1,CSVLQGADGELFF
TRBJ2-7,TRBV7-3,CASSLGLVGSDEQYF
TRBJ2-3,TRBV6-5,CASSYAQRGPTSTDTQYF
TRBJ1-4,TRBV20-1,CSADQGRGTNEKLFF
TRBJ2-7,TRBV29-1,CSARELGEQYF
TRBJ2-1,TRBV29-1,CSVTVAYEQSF
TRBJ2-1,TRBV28,CASSLSALSYNEQFF
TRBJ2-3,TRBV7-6,CASRGTKANTDTQYF
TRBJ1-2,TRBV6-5,CASSPRTGSVYGYTF
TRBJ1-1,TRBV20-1,CSAREGQPEAFF
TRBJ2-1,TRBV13,CASIYTGRGDNEQLF